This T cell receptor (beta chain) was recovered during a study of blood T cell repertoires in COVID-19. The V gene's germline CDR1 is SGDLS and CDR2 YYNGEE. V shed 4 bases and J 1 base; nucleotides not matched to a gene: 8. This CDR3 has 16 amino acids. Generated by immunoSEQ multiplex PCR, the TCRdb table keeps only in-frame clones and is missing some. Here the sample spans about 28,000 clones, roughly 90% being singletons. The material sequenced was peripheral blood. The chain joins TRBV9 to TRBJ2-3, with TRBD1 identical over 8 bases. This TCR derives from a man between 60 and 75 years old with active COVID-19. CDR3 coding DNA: TGTGCCAGCAGCCCTGGGACAGGCGACCGCACAGATACGCAGTATTTT. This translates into CASSPGTGDRTDTQYF.